This T cell receptor (beta chain) came from a study of blood T cell repertoires in COVID-19. On the study more broadly: T cells, B-cell-depleted T cells, or PBMCs supplied cDNA or gDNA.

Original data processing: Quantification of nucleated cells was approximated via reference gene primer amplification. The method was immunoSEQ multiplex PCR; TCRdb's version includes in-frame clones alone and lacks a portion of them. Clone size and V and J calls were adopted from that table, with D and trimming inferred from the DNA. The repertoire holds about 140,000 clones, about 86% seen once, with 1.5% in the top ten. This clone has a single count. This receptor was taken from an older woman with acute or convalescent COVID-19. The sequencing sample was made of peripheral blood.

The CDR3: CASSQQEGFEQYF. CDR3 nucleotides: TGTGCCAGCAGCCAACAGGAGGGCTTCGAGCAGTACTTC. V usage is TRBV4-2 and J usage is TRBJ2-7, with TRBD2 as a possible D gene (6 bases). The V and J ends lost 2 bases and 6 bases respectively, with 11 bases between them. The germline V gene encodes CDR1 LGHNA and CDR2 YNFKEQ. CDR3 size: 13 residues.